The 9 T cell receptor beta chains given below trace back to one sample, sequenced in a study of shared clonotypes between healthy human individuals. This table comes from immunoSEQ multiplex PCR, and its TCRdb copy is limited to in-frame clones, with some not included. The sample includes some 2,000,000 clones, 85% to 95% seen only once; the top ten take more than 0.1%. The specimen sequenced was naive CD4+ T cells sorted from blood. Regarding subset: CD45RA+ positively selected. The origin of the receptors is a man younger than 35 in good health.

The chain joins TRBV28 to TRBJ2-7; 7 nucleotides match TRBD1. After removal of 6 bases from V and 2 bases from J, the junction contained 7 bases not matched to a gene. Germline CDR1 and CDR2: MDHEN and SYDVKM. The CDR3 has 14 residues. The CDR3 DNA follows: TGTGCCAGCAGAACTGGGACAGCGGCCTACGAGCAGTACTTC. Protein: CASRTGTAAYEQYF.

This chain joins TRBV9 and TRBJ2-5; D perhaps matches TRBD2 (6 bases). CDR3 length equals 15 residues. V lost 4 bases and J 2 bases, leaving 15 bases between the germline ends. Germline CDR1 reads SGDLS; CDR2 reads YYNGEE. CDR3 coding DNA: TGTGCCAGCAGCCGCATCGGGGCGGGACAAGAGACCCAGTACTTC. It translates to CASSRIGAGQETQYF.

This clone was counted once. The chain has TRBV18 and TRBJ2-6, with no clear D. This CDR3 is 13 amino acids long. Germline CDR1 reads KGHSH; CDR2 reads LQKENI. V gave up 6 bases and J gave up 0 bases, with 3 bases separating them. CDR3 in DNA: TGTGCCAGCTCGAGCTCTGGGGCCAACGTCCTGACTTTC. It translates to CASSSSGANVLTF.

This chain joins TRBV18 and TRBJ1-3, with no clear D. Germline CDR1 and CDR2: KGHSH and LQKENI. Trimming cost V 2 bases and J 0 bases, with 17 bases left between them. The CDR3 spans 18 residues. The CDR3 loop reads CASSPVVPPARSGNTIYF. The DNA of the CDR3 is TGTGCCAGCTCACCAGTCGTCCCCCCAGCCCGCTCTGGAAACACCATATATTTT.

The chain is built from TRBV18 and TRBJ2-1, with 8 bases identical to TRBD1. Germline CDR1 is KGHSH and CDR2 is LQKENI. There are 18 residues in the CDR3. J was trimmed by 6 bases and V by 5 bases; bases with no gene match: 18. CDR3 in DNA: TGTGCCAGCTCATCAAGGCCCATCCTGACAGGGGCCTCCAATGAGCAGTTCTTC. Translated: CASSSRPILTGASNEQFF.

CDR3 sequence: CAWSVLGQRSSYEQYF. The DNA of the CDR3 is TGTGCCTGGAGTGTATTAGGACAGCGCAGCTCCTACGAGCAGTACTTC. This chain links TRBV30 with TRBJ2-7; D is perhaps TRBD1 (6 bases). This CDR3 spans 16 amino acids. Between the trimmed V and J ends, which lost 0 bases and 0 bases, there was a span of 15 bases. Germline-derived CDR1 and CDR2 are GTSNPN and SVGIG (reference sequence).

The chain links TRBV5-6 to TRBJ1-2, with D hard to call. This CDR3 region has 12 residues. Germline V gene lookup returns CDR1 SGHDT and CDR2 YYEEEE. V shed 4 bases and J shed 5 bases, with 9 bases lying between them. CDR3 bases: TGTGCCAGCAGCGAAACCTCGTATGGCTACACCTTC. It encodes CASSETSYGYTF.

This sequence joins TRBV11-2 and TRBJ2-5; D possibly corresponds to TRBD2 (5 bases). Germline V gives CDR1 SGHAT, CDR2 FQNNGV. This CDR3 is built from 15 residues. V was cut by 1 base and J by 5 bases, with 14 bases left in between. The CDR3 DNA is TGTGCCAGCAGCTTAGGGACTGGGGTGGGGGAGACCCAGTACTTC. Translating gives CASSLGTGVGETQYF.

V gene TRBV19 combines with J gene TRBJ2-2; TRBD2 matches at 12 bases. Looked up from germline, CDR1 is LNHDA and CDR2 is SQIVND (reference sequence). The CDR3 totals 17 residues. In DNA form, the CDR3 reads TGTCCGCCGGGTATCGGACTAGCGGGAACCAACACCGGGGAGCTGTTTTTT. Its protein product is CPPGIGLAGTNTGELFF.